This entry lists 20 T cell receptor beta chains sequenced from one sample in a study of cytomegalovirus exposure and HLA in healthy donors. TCRdb's copy holds only in-frame clones and misses some; the assay was immunoSEQ multiplex PCR. The sample records about 160,000 clones, just under 90% being singletons. Sequencing was performed on PBMCs. The receptor source for this set is a man younger than 35 in good health and CMV-seropositive.

This clone has only a few counts. Here the CDR3 reads CAWAQGNYGYTF. The CDR3 nucleotides are TGTGCCTGGGCGCAGGGAAACTATGGCTACACCTTC. The rearrangement uses TRBV30 and TRBJ1-2; perhaps TRBD1 as D (5 bases). Trimming shortened V by 5 bases and J by 2 bases, and 9 bases separated the two germline ends. There are 12 residues in the CDR3. Germline V CDR1 and CDR2: GTSNPN, SVGIG (reference sequence).

The V call is TRBV4-2, the J call TRBJ2-2; weak D call: TRBD2 (6 bases). CDR1 and CDR2 from the germline V gene are LGHNA and YNFKEQ. V was shortened by 8 bases and J by 0 bases, with 13 bases between the two germline ends. The CDR3 totals 15 residues. The DNA for the CDR3 is TGTGCCAGCCGACTTAGCGGCGCGAACACCGGGGAGCTGTTTTTT. Amino acid sequence: CASRLSGANTGELFF.

The gene calls are TRBV11-2 and TRBJ2-7, with D tentatively TRBD1 (5 bases). Trimming cost V 1 base and J 4 bases, with 11 bases left between them. This CDR3 is 14 amino acids long. Germline CDR1 reads SGHAT; CDR2 reads FQNNGV. CDR3 amino acids: CASSLGEGAYEQYF. CDR3 DNA: TGTGCCAGCAGCTTAGGGGAAGGGGCTTACGAGCAGTACTTC.

The V gene is TRBV19, the J gene TRBJ2-7; the match to TRBD2 covers 8 bases. This CDR3 contains 15 residues. Unmatched junction bases numbered 8, after V lost 5 bases and J lost 2 bases. Germline V gene sequence: CDR1 LNHDA, CDR2 SQIVND (reference sequence). The CDR3 region is CASSAITSGPYEQYF. The CDR3, as DNA: TGTGCCAGTAGTGCCATTACTAGCGGCCCCTACGAGCAGTACTTC.

This clone was counted only a few times. V usage is TRBV11-1 and J usage is TRBJ2-7; D is perhaps TRBD1 (5 bases). Trimming removed 8 bases at V and 6 bases at J, with 20 bases between. CDR3 length equals 14 residues. CDR1 is SGHAT and CDR2 is FQDESV in the germline V gene (reference sequence). Here the CDR3 reads CASAPGQKIGEQYF. The DNA of the CDR3 is TGTGCCAGCGCGCCAGGGCAGAAAATTGGCGAGCAGTACTTC.

The rearrangement links TRBV6-1 to TRBJ2-5; 8 bases match TRBD1. With 1 base clipped from V and 4 bases from J, the junction kept 2 bases outside the gene matches. This CDR3 has 14 amino acids. Per germline, CDR1 MNHNS and CDR2 SASEGT. CDR3 DNA: TGTGCCAGCAGTGAAGGGACAGGGCGAGAGACCCAGTACTTC. Protein: CASSEGTGRETQYF.

This chain connects TRBV5-1 to TRBJ2-7; 7 nucleotides match TRBD2. After removal of 0 bases from V and 0 bases from J, the junction contained 0 bases not matched to a gene. CDR1 is SGHRS, CDR2 YFSETQ, per germline. CDR3 length: 14 residues. CDR3 protein: CASSLGTSSYEQYF. The CDR3 DNA follows: TGCGCCAGCAGCTTGGGGACTAGCTCCTACGAGCAGTACTTC.

This clone was recorded only once. The CDR3 sequence is CASSLVGGEQFF. Here the CDR3 DNA reads TGTGCCAGCAGCTTGGTAGGAGGTGAGCAGTTCTTC. This chain connects TRBV7-8 to TRBJ2-1, with TRBD2 as a possible D gene (5 bases). V lost 3 bases and J lost 9, with 9 bases in between. Per the germline V gene, CDR1 is SGHVS and CDR2 is FQNEAQ. The CDR3 sequence is 12 residues long.

The J gene is TRBJ2-7, the V gene TRBV9, with 7 bases fitting TRBD2. CDR3 length: 14 residues. CDR1 is SGDLS and CDR2 is YYNGEE in the germline V gene. Trimming took 3 bases from V and 0 from J; bases not matched to a gene: 3. In DNA form, the CDR3 reads TGTGCCAGCAGCGAACGGGACTACTCCTACGAGCAGTACTTC. This gives the protein CASSERDYSYEQYF.

The chain joins TRBV11-2 to TRBJ2-7; D might be TRBD1 (5 bases). Trimming took 6 bases from V and 3 from J, leaving 18 bases between them. The CDR3 sequence is 15 residues long. Germline V CDR1 and CDR2: SGHAT, FQNNGV. The CDR3 bases are TGTGCCAGCAGGACCACACAAGGACACAACTACGAGCAGTACTTC. Its translation: CASRTTQGHNYEQYF.

The J gene is TRBJ1-3, the V gene TRBV27; D is perhaps TRBD1 (6 bases). Trimming shortened V by 2 bases and J by 3 bases, and 11 bases separated the two germline ends. CDR1 and CDR2 (germline): MNHEY, SMNVEV (reference sequence). CDR3 length equals 15 residues. CDR3 region: CASSLRGGGGNTIYF. The CDR3 DNA reads as TGTGCCAGCAGTTTAAGGGGGGGAGGTGGAAACACCATATATTTT.

This chain connects TRBV10-3 to TRBJ1-1; possible D gene TRBD1, 6 bases. Germline values: CDR1 ENHRY, CDR2 SYGVKD. V dropped 9 bases and J dropped 1 base, with 9 bases sitting between them. The CDR3 has 12 residues. The DNA of the CDR3 is TGTGCCATAGCACAGGGGAACACTGAAGCTTTCTTT. It yields the protein CAIAQGNTEAFF.

CDR3 sequence: CASSLAQPSYNEQFF. CDR3 bases: TGCGCCAGCAGCTTGGCACAGCCCTCCTACAATGAGCAGTTCTTC. This chain connects TRBV5-1 to TRBJ2-1, with no clear D. V was shortened by 0 bases and J by 0 bases, with 7 bases between the two germline ends. Per germline, CDR1 SGHRS and CDR2 YFSETQ. CDR3 length: 15 amino acids.

The rearrangement links TRBV11-3 to TRBJ1-1; no clear D. The ends were cut back, 3 bases at V and 2 bases at J, with 7 bases in the middle. This CDR3 has 13 amino acids. The germline V gene has CDR1 SGHNT and CDR2 YENEEA. The chain's CDR3 is CASSFAGNTEAFF. In nucleotides, the CDR3 is TGTGCCAGCAGCTTCGCGGGAAACACTGAAGCTTTCTTT.

The rearrangement uses TRBV6-1 and TRBJ2-5, with TRBD1 matching over 7 bases. Germline loops: CDR1 MNHNS, CDR2 SASEGT. V shed 2 bases and J 7 bases; nucleotides not matched to a gene: 10. The CDR3 runs 15 residues. CDR3 nucleotide sequence: TGTGCCAGCAGTGAATCCGATACAGGGGTTATGACCCAGTACTTC. It translates to CASSESDTGVMTQYF.

The V call is TRBV29-1, the J call TRBJ2-1; D call uncertain. The CDR3 runs 15 residues. CDR1 and CDR2 (germline): SQVTM, ANQGSEA. Trimming cost V 3 bases and J 3 bases, with 15 bases left between them. The CDR3: CSVELYSSVYNEQFF. As DNA, the CDR3 is TGCAGCGTTGAGTTATATAGCTCAGTCTACAATGAGCAGTTCTTC.

V gene TRBV2 combines with J gene TRBJ2-7; D possibly corresponds to TRBD1 (6 bases). Germline V gene data show CDR1 as SNHLY and CDR2 as FYNNEI. The CDR3 has 15 amino acids. Trimming took off 6 bases at V and 0 bases at J, with 15 bases between the two ends. The CDR3 reads CASSDTETGSYEQYF. Here the CDR3 DNA reads TGTGCCAGCAGCGACACAGAGACAGGCTCCTACGAGCAGTACTTC. The variable domain in full, completed from reference TRBV2 and TRBJ2-7, reads EPEVTQTPSHQVTQMGQEVILRCVPISNHLYFYWYRQILGQKVEFLVSFYNNEISEKSEIFDDQFSVERPDGSNFTLKIRSTKLEDSAMYFCASSDTETGSYEQYFGPGTRLTVT.

The chain couples TRBV6-4 to TRBJ2-1; 8 bases fit TRBD2. The CDR3 consists of 16 residues. Germline values: CDR1 MRHNA, CDR2 SNTAGT. Germline trimming cut 4 bases from V and 0 bases from J; bases unmatched to any gene: 5. In DNA, the CDR3 is TGTGCCAGCAGTGTCCTAGCGGGTAGCTCCTACAATGAGCAGTTCTTC. It codes for CASSVLAGSSYNEQFF.

As for this clone: The sample has other DNA sequences that encode this CDR3 too. The rearrangement links TRBV30 to TRBJ2-7; possible D gene TRBD2, 5 bases. The CDR3 has 11 amino acids. V gave up 4 bases and J gave up 4 bases, with 8 bases separating them. Per germline, CDR1 GTSNPN and CDR2 SVGIG (reference sequence). CDR3 nucleotide sequence: TGTGCCTGGACCTCGGGATACGAGCAGTACTTC. Amino acids: CAWTSGYEQYF.

The chain combines TRBV27 with TRBJ2-7, with no clear D. The CDR3 is 14 amino acids. V was pared by 6 bases and J by 0 bases, with 12 bases between. Germline lookup yields CDR1 MNHEY and CDR2 SMNVEV (reference sequence). The CDR3 DNA reads as TGTGCCAGCAGCGCCTTGGCGGTCTCCTACGAGCAGTACTTC. Amino acid sequence: CASSALAVSYEQYF.